What follows is one TCR beta chain and its context. This entry comes from a study of T cells in Graves' hyperthyroidism and ophthalmopathy. V was trimmed by 5 bases and J by 3 bases, leaving 8 bases between them. Germline values: CDR1 KGHSH, CDR2 LQKENI. The CDR3 consists of 13 residues. RNA transcripts gave rise to amplified TCR beta CDR3 regions. The primer set for the first-round RT-PCR of the TCR CDR3 was HTBI. TCRdb independently ran MiXCR on the multiplex PCR reads; one entry per CDR3 protein. This sample carries 200,000 to 250,000 distinct CDR3 sequences, less than 20% of them seen once, and the ten largest clones take about 56%. Stable Graves' hyperthyroidism denoted no ophthalmopathy progression over 18 months. Thyroid ultrasound and orbital computed tomography, with clinical symptoms and serum thyroxine and TRAb, informed diagnoses.

This clonotype was obtained from a woman between 50 and 59 years old with Graves' hyperthyroidism. The chain uses TRBV18 and TRBJ1-5, with D perhaps TRBD1 (6 bases). Sequenced input: blood. The CDR3 region is CASSMGANQPQHF. DNA of the CDR3: TGTGCCAGCTCAATGGGGGCCAATCAGCCCCAGCATTTT.